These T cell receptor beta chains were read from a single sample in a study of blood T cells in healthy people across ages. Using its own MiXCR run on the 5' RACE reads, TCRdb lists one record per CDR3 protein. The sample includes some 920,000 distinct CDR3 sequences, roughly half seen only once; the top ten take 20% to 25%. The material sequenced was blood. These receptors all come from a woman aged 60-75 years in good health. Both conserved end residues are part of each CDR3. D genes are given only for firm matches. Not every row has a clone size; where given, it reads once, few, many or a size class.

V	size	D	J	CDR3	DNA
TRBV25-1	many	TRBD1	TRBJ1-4	CASSDPDRGRTNEKLFF	TGTGCCAGCAGTGACCCGGACAGGGGGCGTACTAATGAAAAACTGTTTTTT
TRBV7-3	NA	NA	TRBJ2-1	CASSSGSFNEQFF	TGTGCCAGCAGCTCCGGGTCCTTCAATGAGCAGTTCTTC
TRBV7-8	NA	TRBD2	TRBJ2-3	CASSRRLAGGFGTQYF	TGTGCCAGCAGCAGAAGACTAGCGGGAGGCTTTGGTACGCAGTATTTT
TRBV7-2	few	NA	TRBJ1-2	CASSLQGSPNYGYTF	TGTGCCAGCAGCTTACAGGGGTCCCCTAACTATGGCTACACCTTC
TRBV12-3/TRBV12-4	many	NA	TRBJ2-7	CASRLGRSYEQYF	TGTGCCAGCAGGCTGGGTCGATCCTACGAGCAGTACTTC
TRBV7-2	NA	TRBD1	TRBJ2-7	CASSLMIPGTGYEQYF	TGTGCCAGCAGCTTAATGATACCCGGGACAGGATACGAGCAGTACTTC
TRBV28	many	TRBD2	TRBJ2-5	CASSVGGTETQYF	TGTGCCAGCAGTGTCGGGGGGACAGAGACCCAGTACTTC
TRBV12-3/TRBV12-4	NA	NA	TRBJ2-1	CASSSNRGGEQFF	TGTGCCAGCAGTTCAAACAGGGGGGGTGAGCAGTTCTTC
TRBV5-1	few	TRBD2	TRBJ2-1	CASSTTSGRGDEQFF	TGCGCCAGCAGCACGACTAGCGGGAGAGGCGATGAGCAGTTCTTC
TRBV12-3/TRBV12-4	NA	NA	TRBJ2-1	CASSPTGRSSYNEQFF	TGTGCCAGCAGTCCGACTGGGCGGAGCTCCTACAATGAGCAGTTCTTC
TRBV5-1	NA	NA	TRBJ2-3	CASSLVAPTDTQYF	TGCGCCAGTAGCTTGGTGGCTCCCACAGATACGCAGTATTTT
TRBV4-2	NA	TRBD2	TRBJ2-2	CASSQPSGRGPTGELFF	TGTGCCAGCAGCCAACCTAGCGGGAGGGGGCCGACCGGGGAGCTGTTTTTT
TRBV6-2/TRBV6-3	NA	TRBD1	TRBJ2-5	CASSQRPETGWKTQYF	TGTGCCAGCAGTCAACGGCCCGAGACAGGGTGGAAGACCCAGTACTTC
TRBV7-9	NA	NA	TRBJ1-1	CASSPYQNTEAFF	TGTGCCAGCAGCCCCTACCAGAACACTGAAGCTTTCTTT
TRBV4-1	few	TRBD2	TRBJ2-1	CASSQGYQRGHSYNEQFF	TGCGCCAGCAGCCAAGGATATCAGCGGGGCCACTCCTACAATGAGCAGTTCTTC
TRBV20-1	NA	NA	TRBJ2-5	CSAKVSGRSFQETQYF	TGCAGTGCTAAGGTTAGCGGACGCTCCTTTCAAGAGACCCAGTACTTC
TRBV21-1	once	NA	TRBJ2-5	CASSKVGRAFEGETQYF	TGTGCCAGCAGCAAAGTCGGCAGGGCTTTTGAGGGAGAGACCCAGTACTTC
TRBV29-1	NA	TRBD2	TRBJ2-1	CSVGRGGRASYNEQFF	TGCAGCGTTGGAAGAGGCGGGAGGGCGTCATACAATGAGCAGTTCTTC
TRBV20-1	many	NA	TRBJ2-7	CSARGGNYEQYF	TGCAGTGCTAGGGGGGGAAACTACGAGCAGTACTTC
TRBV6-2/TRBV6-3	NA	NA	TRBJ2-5	CASSYPSGIEGTRGTQYF	TGTGCCAGCAGTTACCCTTCCGGGATCGAGGGGACCAGGGGGACCCAGTACTTC
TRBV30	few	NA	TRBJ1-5	CAWSVGAGDQPQHF	TGTGCCTGGAGTGTAGGGGCAGGGGATCAGCCCCAGCATTTT
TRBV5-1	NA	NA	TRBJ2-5	CASRIPATQYF	TGCGCCAGCAGGATACCGGCGACCCAGTACTTC
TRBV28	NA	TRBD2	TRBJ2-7	CASSFPTPRLAGVFSEQYF	TGTGCCAGCAGTTTCCCAACACCCCGTCTAGCGGGAGTATTCTCCGAGCAGTACTTC
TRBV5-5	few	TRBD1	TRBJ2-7	CASTYDSGTGLYEQYF	TGTGCCAGTACTTACGACTCCGGGACAGGACTTTACGAGCAGTACTTC
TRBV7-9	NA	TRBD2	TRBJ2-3	CASSSIGTSGSTDTQYF	TGTGCCAGCAGCTCTATCGGGACTAGCGGAAGCACAGATACGCAGTATTTT
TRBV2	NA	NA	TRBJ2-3	CASSRDGSSLDTQYF	TGTGCCAGCAGTAGGGACGGAAGTAGTCTAGATACGCAGTATTTT
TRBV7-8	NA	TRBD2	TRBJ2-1	CASSIPGLADRRNEQFF	TGTGCCAGCAGCATACCGGGACTAGCGGACAGGCGGAATGAGCAGTTCTTC
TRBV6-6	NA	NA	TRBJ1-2	CASSYEGLDGYTF	TGTGCCAGCAGTTATGAGGGACTGGATGGCTACACCTTC
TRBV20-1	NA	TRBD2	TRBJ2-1	CSALSPSGTNEQFF	TGCAGTGCTCTTTCCCCTAGCGGGACCAATGAGCAGTTCTTC
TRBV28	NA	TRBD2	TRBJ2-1	CASSFWREGDNEQFF	TGTGCCAGCAGTTTCTGGCGGGAGGGGGACAATGAGCAGTTCTTC
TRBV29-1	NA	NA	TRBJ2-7	CSVNSGTPNYEQYF	TGCAGCGTTAATTCCGGGACACCTAACTACGAGCAGTACTTC
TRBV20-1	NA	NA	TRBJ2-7	CSAKYLGSGDPSSYEQYF	TGCAGTGCTAAGTACCTCGGGAGTGGCGACCCCAGCTCCTACGAGCAGTACTTC
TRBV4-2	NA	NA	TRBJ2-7	CASSQEARDYTRSERYF	TGTGCCAGCAGCCAAGAGGCCCGGGATTACACCAGGAGCGAGCGGTACTTC
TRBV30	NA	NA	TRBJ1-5	CAWSVNSQPQHF	TGTGCCTGGAGTGTGAATAGTCAGCCCCAGCATTTT
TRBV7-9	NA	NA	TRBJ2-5	CASSLPIRNSRETQYF	TGTGCCAGCAGCTTACCTATTCGGAACAGTCGGGAGACCCAGTACTTC
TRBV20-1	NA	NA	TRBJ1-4	CSAPRTANEKLFF	TGCAGTGCCCCACGGACAGCGAATGAAAAACTGTTTTTT
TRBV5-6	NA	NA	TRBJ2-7	CASSHTGISYEQYF	TGTGCCAGCAGCCACACCGGGATCTCCTACGAGCAGTACTTC
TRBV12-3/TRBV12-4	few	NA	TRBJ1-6	CASSPRVASPLHF	TGTGCCAGCAGTCCGAGAGTTGCTTCACCCCTCCACTTT
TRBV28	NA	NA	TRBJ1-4	CASSLVRSSTNEKLFF	TGTGCCAGCAGTTTAGTCCGATCATCAACTAATGAAAAACTGTTTTTT
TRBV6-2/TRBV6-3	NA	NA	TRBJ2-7	CASRTRDFGKRGYEQYF	TGTGCCAGCAGAACCCGGGACTTTGGAAAGAGGGGATACGAGCAGTACTTC
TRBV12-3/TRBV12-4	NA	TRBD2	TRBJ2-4	CASSLRRALAEIAKNIQYF	TGTGCCAGCAGTTTGAGAAGAGCACTAGCGGAGATAGCCAAAAACATTCAGTACTTC
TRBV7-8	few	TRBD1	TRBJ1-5	CASSQRQGQPQHF	TGTGCCAGCAGCCAGAGACAGGGCCAGCCCCAGCATTTT
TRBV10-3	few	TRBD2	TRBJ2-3	CAISEAGLVITDTQYF	TGTGCCATCAGTGAAGCGGGACTAGTCATCACAGATACGCAGTATTTT
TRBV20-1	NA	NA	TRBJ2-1	CSARTEQHPIYNEQFF	TGCAGTGCTAGGACAGAACAACACCCCATTTACAATGAGCAGTTCTTC
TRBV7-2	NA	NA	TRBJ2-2	CASSGVASNTGELFF	TGTGCCAGCAGCGGGGTAGCGTCGAACACCGGGGAGCTGTTTTTT
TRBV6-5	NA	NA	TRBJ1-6	CASRTETYNSPLHF	TGTGCCAGCAGGACAGAGACCTATAATTCACCCCTCCACTTT
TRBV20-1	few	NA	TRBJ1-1	CSARGRYTEAFF	TGCAGTGCTAGGGGACGGTACACTGAAGCTTTCTTT
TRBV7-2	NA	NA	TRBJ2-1	CASSFQGMVRYNEQFF	TGTGCCAGCAGCTTTCAGGGAATGGTTCGCTACAATGAGCAGTTCTTC